Listed here is a single TCR beta chain. Its target is unknown. This sample is drawn from a study of vaccination and CD4 T cells after COVID-19. Study details: Post-COVID samples had a sampling time that fell a median 101 days after diagnosis (range 35 to 161). Broader study findings: Early post-infection timepoints were not included, and relatively few convalescent patients were studied. Recorded median SARS-CoV-2-reactive clonotype numbers increased from about 20 to 38 without reaching significance.

The treatment was: approximately nine-day PBMC culture with coronavirus spike peptide pools or control peptides (ViraFEST assay). The Oncomine TCR Beta short-read assay was what sequenced the DNA obtained from cultured CD4+ T cells. From the PCR reads, TCRdb called clonotypes with MiXCR, one entry per CDR3 protein. Among 15,000 to 20,000 distinct CDR3 sequences listed, around 50% were seen once. There are 13 residues in the CDR3. Deletions cut 2 bases from V and 10 bases from J, with 12 bases between. The germline V gene has CDR1 SGHAT and CDR2 FQNNGV. The sequencing input was CD4+ T cells from blood, cultured in vitro. The sequence was collected from a human donor who had recovered from COVID-19. The rearrangement uses TRBV11-2 and TRBJ2-1, with D uncertain. The CDR3 spells CASSLNSLGEQFF. The DNA of the CDR3 is TGTGCCAGCAGCTTAAACTCGCTCGGAGAGCAGTTCTTC.